The T cell receptor (beta chain) under discussion was sequenced for a study of T cells after yellow fever vaccination. The overall study: The authors prepared low-cell-number fractions using SMART-Seq v4 Ultra Low Input. Study outcomes and limitations: A weaker but faster secondary response was observed, peaking on day 5 versus 15. The booster saw the reappearance of most primary-vaccination clones (approximately 97% CD4, 80% to 90% CD8).

This clonotype showed up just a few times. Its specificity is unknown. The germline gives CDR1 SGHRS, CDR2 YFSETQ. The CDR3 is 16 amino acids. V dropped 0 bases and J dropped 5; count of bases not matched to a gene: 8. Synthesis of TCR cDNA relied on 5'RACE template switching, which attached a universal primer site and UMIs. TCRdb fed the 5' RACE reads into MiXCR, producing one record per CDR3 protein. This repertoire shows just under 600,000 distinct CDR3 sequences, about 13% found once; its top ten account for over 13%. This specimen was PBMCs, taken on the day of the yellow fever booster vaccination. This clonotype was obtained from a man under 40 who received the YFV17D yellow fever vaccine. V gene TRBV5-1 combines with J gene TRBJ2-1, with 7 bases identical to TRBD2. CDR3 nucleotides: TGCGCCAGCAGCTTGGCCGGGGGGTGGAACAACAATGAGCAGTTCTTC. It is translated as CASSLAGGWNNNEQFF.